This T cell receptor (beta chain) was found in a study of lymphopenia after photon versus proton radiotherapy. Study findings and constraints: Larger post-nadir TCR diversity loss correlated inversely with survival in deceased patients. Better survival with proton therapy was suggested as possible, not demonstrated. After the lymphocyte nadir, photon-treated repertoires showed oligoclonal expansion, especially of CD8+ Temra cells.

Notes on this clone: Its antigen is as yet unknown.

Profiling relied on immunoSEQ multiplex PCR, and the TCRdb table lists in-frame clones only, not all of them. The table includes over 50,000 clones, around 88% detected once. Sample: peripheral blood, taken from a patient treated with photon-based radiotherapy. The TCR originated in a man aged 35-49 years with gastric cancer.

The CDR3 DNA sequence: TGTGCCAGCAGCCTCGGGCCTTCCTACGAGCAGTACTTC. Residues: CASSLGPSYEQYF. The chain is built from TRBV6-5 and TRBJ2-7; D not resolved. This CDR3 spans 13 amino acids. Germline assignment: CDR1 MNHEY and CDR2 SVGAGI. The V end lost 6 bases, the J end lost 1 base, and 10 bases lay between the germline ends.